This T cell receptor (beta chain) was identified during a study of OX40 agonist ivuxolimab in advanced cancers. Sequenced by immunoSEQ multiplex PCR; TCRdb stores in-frame clones only, minus some. The data show just over 35,000 clones, with around 80% seen just once and over 20% held by the top ten. The CDR3 runs to 14 residues. Germline V gene sequence: CDR1 SGHTA, CDR2 FQGNSA. V trimming: 7 bases; J trimming: 0 bases; junction bases outside the gene matches: 3. The TCR was taken from an adult with an advanced solid tumor such as melanoma, head and neck, liver or kidney cancer. The specimen comprised CD4+ or CD8+ T cells sorted from blood, sampled in a trial of the OX40 agonist ivuxolimab. The chain joins TRBV7-2 to TRBJ2-3, with 8 bases lining up with TRBD2. This chain's CDR3 is CASMSGGSTDTQYF. The CDR3 nucleotides read TGTGCCAGCATGAGCGGGGGCAGCACAGATACGCAGTATTTT. The entire variable domain, with the rest obtained from reference TRBV7-2 and TRBJ2-3, is as follows: GAGVSQSPSNKVTEKGKDVELRCDPISGHTALYWYRQSLGQGLEFLIYFQGNSAPDKSGLPSDRFSAERTGGSVSTLTIQRTQQEDSAVYLCASMSGGSTDTQYFGPGTRLTVL.